The clone carrying this TCR beta chain has a handful of counts. What it binds is not known. MiXCR, applied by TCRdb to the 5' RACE reads, yields one record per CDR3 protein. The data hold hundreds of thousands of distinct CDR3 sequences, with 15% to 20% observed a single time. This specimen belongs to a study of identical twins. General study points: Abundant beta clonotypes from cord blood had fewer insertions, unlike memory repertoires, which showed none.

Germline assignment: CDR1 DFQATT and CDR2 SNEGSKA (reference sequence). V shed 3 bases and J shed 4 bases, with 13 bases lying between them. The CDR3 consists of 13 residues. The sample was also reused in another study, on T cells expressing NK-cell markers. That investigation notes: CD3+CD56+NKG2C+, CD3+CD56+NKG2C- and CD3+CD56-NKG2C+ T cells, once sorted, supplied the TCR beta repertoires. The authors restricted sorting to alpha-beta TCR T cells with an anti-gamma-delta TCR antibody in several experiments.

The sequence was collected from a young woman in good health. The sequenced sample was PBMCs. The V call is TRBV20-1, the J call TRBJ2-7; a weak D match, TRBD1 (6 bases). The DNA for the CDR3 is TGCAGTGCTAGGGACAGTGCGGAATACGAGCAGTACTTC. Protein sequence: CSARDSAEYEQYF.